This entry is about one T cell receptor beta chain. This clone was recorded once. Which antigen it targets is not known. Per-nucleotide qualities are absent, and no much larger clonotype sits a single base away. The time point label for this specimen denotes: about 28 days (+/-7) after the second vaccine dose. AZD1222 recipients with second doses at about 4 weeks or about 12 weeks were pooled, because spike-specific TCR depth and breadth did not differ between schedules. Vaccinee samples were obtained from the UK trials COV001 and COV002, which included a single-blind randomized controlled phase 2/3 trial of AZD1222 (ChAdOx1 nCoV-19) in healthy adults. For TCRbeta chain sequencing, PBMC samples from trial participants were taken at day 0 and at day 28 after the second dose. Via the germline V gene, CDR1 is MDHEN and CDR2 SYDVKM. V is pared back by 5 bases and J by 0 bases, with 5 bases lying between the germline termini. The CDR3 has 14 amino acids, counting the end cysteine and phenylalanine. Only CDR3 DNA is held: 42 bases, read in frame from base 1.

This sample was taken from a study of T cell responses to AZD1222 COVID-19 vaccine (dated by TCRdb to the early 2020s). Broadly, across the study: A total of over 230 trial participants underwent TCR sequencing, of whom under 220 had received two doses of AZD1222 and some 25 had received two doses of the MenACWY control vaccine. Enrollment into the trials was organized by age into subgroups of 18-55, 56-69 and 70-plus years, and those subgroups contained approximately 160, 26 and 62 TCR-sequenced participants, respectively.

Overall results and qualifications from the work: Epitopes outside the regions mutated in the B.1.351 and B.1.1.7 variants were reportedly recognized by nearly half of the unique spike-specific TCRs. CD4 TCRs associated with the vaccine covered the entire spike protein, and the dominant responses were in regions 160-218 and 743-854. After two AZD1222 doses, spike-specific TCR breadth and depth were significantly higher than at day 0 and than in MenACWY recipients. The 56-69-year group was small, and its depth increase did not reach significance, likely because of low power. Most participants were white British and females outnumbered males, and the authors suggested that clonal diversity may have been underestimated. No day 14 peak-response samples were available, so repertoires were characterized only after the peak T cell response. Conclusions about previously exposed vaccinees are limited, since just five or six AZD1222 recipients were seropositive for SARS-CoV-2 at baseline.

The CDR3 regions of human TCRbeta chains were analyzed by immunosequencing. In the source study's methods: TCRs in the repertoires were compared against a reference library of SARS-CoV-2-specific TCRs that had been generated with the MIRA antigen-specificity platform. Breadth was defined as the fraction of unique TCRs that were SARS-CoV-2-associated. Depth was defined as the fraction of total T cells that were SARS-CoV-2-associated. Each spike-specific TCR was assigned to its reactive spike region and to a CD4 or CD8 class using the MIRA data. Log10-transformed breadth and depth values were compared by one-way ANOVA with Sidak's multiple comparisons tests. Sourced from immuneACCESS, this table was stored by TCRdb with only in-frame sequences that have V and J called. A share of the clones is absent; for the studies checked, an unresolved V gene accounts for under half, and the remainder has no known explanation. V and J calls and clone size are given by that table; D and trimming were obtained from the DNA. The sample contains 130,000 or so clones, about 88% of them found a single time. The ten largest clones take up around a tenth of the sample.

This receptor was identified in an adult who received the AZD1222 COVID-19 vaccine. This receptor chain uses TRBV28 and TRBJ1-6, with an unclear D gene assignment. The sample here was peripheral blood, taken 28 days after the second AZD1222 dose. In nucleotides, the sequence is TGTGCCAGCAGTCCTAGCTCCTATAATTCACCCCTCCACTTT. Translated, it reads CASSPSSYNSPLHF.